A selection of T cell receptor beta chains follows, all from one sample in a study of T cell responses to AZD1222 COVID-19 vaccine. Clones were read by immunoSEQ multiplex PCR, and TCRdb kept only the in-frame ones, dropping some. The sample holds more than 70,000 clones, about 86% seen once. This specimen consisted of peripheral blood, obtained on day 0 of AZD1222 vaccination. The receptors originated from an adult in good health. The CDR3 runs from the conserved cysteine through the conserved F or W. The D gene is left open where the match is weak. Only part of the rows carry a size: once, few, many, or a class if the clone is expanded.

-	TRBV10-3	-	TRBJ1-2	TGTGCCATCAGTGATTCTACCATTAACTATGGCTACACCTTC	CAISDSTINYGYTF
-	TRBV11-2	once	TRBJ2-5	TGTGCCAGCAGCTTCCTTCCGGGGGCTGGGGCCCAAGAGACCCAGTACTTC	CASSFLPGAGAQETQYF
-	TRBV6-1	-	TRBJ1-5	TGTGCCAGCAGTGAAGCGCCCCAGCCCCAGCATTTT	CASSEAPQPQHF
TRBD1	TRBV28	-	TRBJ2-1	TGTGCCAGCAGTCCGGGACAGGGTGCTCAGTTCTTC	CASSPGQGAQFF
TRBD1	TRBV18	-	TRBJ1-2	TGTGCCAGCTCACCCCCGGGACAGATTTTTAACTATGGCTACACCTTC	CASSPPGQIFNYGYTF
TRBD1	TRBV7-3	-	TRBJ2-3	TGTGCCAGCAGCTTAACGGGACAGGGGCCAGATACGCAGTATTTT	CASSLTGQGPDTQYF
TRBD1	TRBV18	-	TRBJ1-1	TGTGCCAGCTCCCCGGGAAAGGGGGCGAACACTGAAGCTTTCTTT	CASSPGKGANTEAFF
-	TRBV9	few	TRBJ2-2	TGTGCCAGCAGCGTAGACGTCGGGAGCGGTTCCGGGGAGCTGTTTTTT	CASSVDVGSGSGELFF
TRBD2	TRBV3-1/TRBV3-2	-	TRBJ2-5	TGTGCCAGCAGCCAAGATCCTAGCGGGGCGGGCGAGACCCAGTACTTC	CASSQDPSGAGETQYF
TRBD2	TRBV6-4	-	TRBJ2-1	TGTGCCAGCGCAAGCCCCGGACTAGCGGACTACAATGAGCAGTTCTTC	CASASPGLADYNEQFF
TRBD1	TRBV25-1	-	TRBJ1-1	TGTGCCAGCAAGGCGGGACAGTCGAACACTGAAGCTTTCTTT	CASKAGQSNTEAFF
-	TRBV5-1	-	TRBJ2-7	TGCGCCAGCAGCTTGGGCTCGAACTCCTACGAGCAGTACTTC	CASSLGSNSYEQYF
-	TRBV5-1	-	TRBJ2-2	TGCGCCAGCAGCACCAGGGGTGTGACCGGGGAGCTGTTTTTT	CASSTRGVTGELFF
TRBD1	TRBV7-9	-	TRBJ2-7	TGTGCCAGCAGCTTCACCGGACAGGGTTTCAGCGAGCAGTACTTC	CASSFTGQGFSEQYF
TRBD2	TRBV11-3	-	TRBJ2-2	TGTGCCAGCAGCAGGACCAGCGGGAAAGTCGGGGAGCTGTTTTTT	CASSRTSGKVGELFF
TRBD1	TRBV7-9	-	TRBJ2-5	TGTGCTTTGGGACAGATCCAAGAGACCCAGTACTTC	CALGQIQETQYF
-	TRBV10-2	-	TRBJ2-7	TGCGCCAGCAGCCCTAGTCCGAGGGGCTACGAGCAGTACTTC	CASSPSPRGYEQYF
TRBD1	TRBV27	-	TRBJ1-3	TGTGCCGGCCCCTGGGGACGACAGGGTGCCGAAAACACCATATATTTT	CAGPWGRQGAENTIYF
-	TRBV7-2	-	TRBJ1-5	TGTGCCAGCAGCTTAGAGCTTTCCAATCAGCCCCAGCATTTT	CASSLELSNQPQHF
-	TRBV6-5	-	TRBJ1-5	TGTGCCAGCAGGGGGGACCACAATCAGCCCCAGCATTTT	CASRGDHNQPQHF
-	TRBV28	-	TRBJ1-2	TGTGCCAGCAGTCGACAGCCTATGAGTGGCTATGGCTACACCTTC	CASSRQPMSGYGYTF
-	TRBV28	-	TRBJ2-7	TGTGCCAGCTTGACAGTTACCTACGAGCAGTACTTC	CASLTVTYEQYF
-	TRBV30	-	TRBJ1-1	TGTGCCTGGAGTCAATACAGGGCCACTGAAGCTTTCTTT	CAWSQYRATEAFF
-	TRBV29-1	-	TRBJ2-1	TGCAGCGTTGAAGTCCGATCTGAGGACAATGAGCAGTTCTTC	CSVEVRSEDNEQFF
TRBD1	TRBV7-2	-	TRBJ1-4	TGTGCCAGCAGCGCCCCAGGGGGAACTAATGAAAAACTGTTTTTT	CASSAPGGTNEKLFF
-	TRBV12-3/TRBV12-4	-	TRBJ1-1	TGTGCCAGCAGCCGAGGGGTGACCACTGAAGCTTTCTTT	CASSRGVTTEAFF
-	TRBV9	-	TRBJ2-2	TGTGCCAGCAGCGACCGGGGGACGGGGGAGCTGTTTTTT	CASSDRGTGELFF
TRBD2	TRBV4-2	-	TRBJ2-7	TGTGCCAGCAGCCAAGAAATCGGGCGGGAGTACTCTTACGAGCAGTACTTC	CASSQEIGREYSYEQYF
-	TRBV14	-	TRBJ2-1	TGTGCCAGCAGCCATTCAGATTGGGACGAGCAGTTCTTC	CASSHSDWDEQFF
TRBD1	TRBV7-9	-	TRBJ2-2	TGTGCCAGCAGCCCAATAATAACAGGGGAGAGCACCGGGGAGCTGTTTTTT	CASSPIITGESTGELFF
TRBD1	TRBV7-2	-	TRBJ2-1	TGTGCCAGCAGCTTAGGTCTCCCGGGACAGGGATACAATGAGCAGTTCTTC	CASSLGLPGQGYNEQFF
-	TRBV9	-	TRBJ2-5	TGTGCCAGCAGCGTCAGGGGGAGGGGTGAGACCCAGTACTTC	CASSVRGRGETQYF
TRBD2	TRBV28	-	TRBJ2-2	TGTGCCAGCAGGAAGGGCGGATCGAGCGGGAGGGCGGCCGGGGAGCTGTTTTTT	CASRKGGSSGRAAGELFF
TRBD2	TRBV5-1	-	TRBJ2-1	TGCGCCAGCAGCCCGGGACTAGCGGCGTTCAATGAGCAGTTCTTC	CASSPGLAAFNEQFF
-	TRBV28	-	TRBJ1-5	TGTGCCAGCAGTTCAGAATATAGCAATCAGCCCCAGCATTTT	CASSSEYSNQPQHF
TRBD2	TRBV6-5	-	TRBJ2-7	TGTGCCAGCTCTGGACTAGTATATTCCTACGAGCAGTACTTC	CASSGLVYSYEQYF
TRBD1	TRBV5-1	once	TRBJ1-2	TGCGCCAGCAGCTTGGCGGACAGGGACTATGGCTACACCTTC	CASSLADRDYGYTF